This T cell receptor beta chain appears in the sequencing data of a study of shared clonotypes between healthy human individuals. Splitting of each subset's genomic DNA was done evenly across several immunoSEQ plates. Method: immunoSEQ multiplex PCR; TCRdb's copy keeps in-frame clones and lacks some. The sample has approximately 700,000 clones, roughly 73% seen once. Germline CDR1 and CDR2: LNHDA and SQIVND (reference sequence). The CDR3 covers 16 residues. V trimming: 1 base; J trimming: 1 base; junction bases outside the gene matches: 2. There are a few counts of this clone. The identical CDR3 is also encoded by other nucleotide sequences in the sample.

The receptor comes from a woman aged 30 to 39 in good health. V and J are TRBV19 and TRBJ2-3; TRBD2 matches at 10 bases. Sequencing was performed on memory CD4+ T cells sorted from blood. Noted subset: CD45RA-negative fraction. The CDR3 sequence is CASSIGGTSGTDTQYF. The CDR3 coding sequence is TGTGCCAGTAGTATAGGCGGGACTAGCGGCACAGATACGCAGTATTTT.